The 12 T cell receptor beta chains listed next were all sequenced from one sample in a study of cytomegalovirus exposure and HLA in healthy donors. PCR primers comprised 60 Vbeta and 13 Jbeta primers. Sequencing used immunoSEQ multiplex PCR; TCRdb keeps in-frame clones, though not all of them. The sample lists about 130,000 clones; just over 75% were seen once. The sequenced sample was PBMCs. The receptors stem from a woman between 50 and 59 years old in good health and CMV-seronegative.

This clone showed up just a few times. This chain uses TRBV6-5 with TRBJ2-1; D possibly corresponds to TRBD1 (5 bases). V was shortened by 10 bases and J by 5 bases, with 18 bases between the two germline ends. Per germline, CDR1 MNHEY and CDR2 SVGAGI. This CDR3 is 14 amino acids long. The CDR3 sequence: CATAALGVDNEQFF. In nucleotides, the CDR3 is TGTGCCACCGCTGCCTTAGGGGTGGACAATGAGCAGTTCTTC.

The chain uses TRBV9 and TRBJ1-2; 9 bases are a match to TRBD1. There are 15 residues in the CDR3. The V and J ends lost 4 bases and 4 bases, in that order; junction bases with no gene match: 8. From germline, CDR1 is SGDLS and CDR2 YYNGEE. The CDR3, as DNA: TGTGCCAGCAGCCCTCGGACAGGGGAAGGCTATGGCTACACCTTC. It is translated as CASSPRTGEGYGYTF.

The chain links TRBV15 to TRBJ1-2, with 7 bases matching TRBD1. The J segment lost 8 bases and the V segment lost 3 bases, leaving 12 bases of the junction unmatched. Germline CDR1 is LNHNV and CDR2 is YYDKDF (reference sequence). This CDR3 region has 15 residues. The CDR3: CATSRGRQGSYGYTF. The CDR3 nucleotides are TGTGCCACCAGCAGGGGAAGACAGGGTTCTTACGGCTACACCTTC.

This chain's CDR3 is CASSPVAGELFF. In nucleotides, the CDR3 is TGTGCCAGCAGTCCCGTAGCCGGGGAGCTGTTTTTT. The J gene is TRBJ2-2, the V gene TRBV6-6; D is unclear. Germline-derived CDR1 and CDR2 are MNHNY and SVGAGI (reference sequence). Trimming took off 5 bases at V and 6 bases at J, with 7 bases between the two ends. This CDR3 is 12 amino acids long.

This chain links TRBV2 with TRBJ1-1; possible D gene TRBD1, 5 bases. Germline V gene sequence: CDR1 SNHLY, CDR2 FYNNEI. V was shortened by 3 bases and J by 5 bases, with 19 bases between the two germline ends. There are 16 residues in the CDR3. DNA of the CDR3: TGTGCCAGCAGTGAGAGTACAGGTCCTTCCGAGACTGAAGCTTTCTTT. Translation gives CASSESTGPSETEAFF.

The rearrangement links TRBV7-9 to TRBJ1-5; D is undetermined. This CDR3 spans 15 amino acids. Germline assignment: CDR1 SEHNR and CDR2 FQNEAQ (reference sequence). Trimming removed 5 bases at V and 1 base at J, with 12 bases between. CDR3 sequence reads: CASSISGLSNQPQHF. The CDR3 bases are TGTGCCAGCAGCATTAGTGGTCTAAGCAATCAGCCCCAGCATTTT.

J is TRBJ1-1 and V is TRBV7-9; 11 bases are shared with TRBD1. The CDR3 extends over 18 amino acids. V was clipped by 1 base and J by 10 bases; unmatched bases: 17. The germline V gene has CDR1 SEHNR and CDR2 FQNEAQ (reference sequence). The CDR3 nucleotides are TGTGCCAGCAGCTTAGAGGTGAAGAGGACAGGGGGCCGTAGCGTAGCTTTCTTT. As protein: CASSLEVKRTGGRSVAFF.

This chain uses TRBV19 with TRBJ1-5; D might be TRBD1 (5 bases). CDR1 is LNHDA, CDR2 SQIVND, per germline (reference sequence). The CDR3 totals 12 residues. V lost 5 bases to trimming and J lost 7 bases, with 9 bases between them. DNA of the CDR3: TGTGCCAGTAGTCCCCAGGGACAGCCCCAGCATTTT. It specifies CASSPQGQPQHF. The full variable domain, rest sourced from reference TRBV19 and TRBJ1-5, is DGGITQSPKYLFRKEGQNVTLSCEQNLNHDAMYWYRQDPGQGLRLIYYSQIVNDFQKGDIAEGYSVSREKKESFPLTVTSAQKNPTAFYLCASSPQGQPQHFGDGTRLSIL.

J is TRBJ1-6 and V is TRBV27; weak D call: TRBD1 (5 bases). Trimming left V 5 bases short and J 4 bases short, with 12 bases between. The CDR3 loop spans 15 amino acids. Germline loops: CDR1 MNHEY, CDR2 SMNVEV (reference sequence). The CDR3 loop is CASSTPGGYNSPLHF. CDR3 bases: TGTGCCAGCAGTACCCCGGGGGGTTATAATTCACCCCTCCACTTT.

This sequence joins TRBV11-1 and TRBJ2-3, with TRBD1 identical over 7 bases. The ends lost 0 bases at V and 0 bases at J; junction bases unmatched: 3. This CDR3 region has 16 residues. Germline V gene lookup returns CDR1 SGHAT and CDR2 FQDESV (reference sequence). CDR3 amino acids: CASSLAKGASTDTQYF. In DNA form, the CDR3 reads TGTGCCAGCAGCTTAGCTAAGGGGGCTAGCACAGATACGCAGTATTTT.

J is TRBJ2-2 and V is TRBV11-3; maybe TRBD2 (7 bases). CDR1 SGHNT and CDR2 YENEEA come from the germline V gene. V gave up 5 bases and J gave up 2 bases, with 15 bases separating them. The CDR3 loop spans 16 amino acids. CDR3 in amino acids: CASSTPGGQNTGELFF. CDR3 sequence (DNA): TGTGCCAGCAGCACCCCGGGGGGACAAAACACCGGGGAGCTGTTTTTT. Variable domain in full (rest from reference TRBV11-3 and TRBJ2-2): EAGVVQSPRYKIIEKKQPVAFWCNPISGHNTLYWYLQNLGQGPELLIRYENEEAVDDSQLPKDRFSAERLKGVDSTLKIQPAELGDSAVYLCASSTPGGQNTGELFFGEGSRLTVL.

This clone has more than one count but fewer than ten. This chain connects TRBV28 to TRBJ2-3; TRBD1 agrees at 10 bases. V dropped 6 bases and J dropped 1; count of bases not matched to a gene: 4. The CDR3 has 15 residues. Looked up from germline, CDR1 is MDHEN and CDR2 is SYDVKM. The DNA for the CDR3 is TGTGCCAGCAGCATAGGACAGGGGGGCACAGATACGCAGTATTTT. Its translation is CASSIGQGGTDTQYF.